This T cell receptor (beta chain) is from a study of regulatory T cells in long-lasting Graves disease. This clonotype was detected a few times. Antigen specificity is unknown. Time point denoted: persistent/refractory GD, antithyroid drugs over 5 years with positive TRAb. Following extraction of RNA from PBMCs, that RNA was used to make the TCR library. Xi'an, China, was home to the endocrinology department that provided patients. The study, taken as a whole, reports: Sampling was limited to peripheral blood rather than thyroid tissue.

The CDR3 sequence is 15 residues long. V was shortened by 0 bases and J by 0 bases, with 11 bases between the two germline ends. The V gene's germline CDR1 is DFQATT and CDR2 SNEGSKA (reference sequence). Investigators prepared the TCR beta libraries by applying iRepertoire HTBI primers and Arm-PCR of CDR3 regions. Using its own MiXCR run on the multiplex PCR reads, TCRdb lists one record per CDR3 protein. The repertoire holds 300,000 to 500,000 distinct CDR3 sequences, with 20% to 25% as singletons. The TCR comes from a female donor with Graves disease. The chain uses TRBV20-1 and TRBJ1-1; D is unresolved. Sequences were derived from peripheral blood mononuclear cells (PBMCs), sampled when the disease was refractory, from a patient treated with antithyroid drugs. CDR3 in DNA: TGCAGTGCTAGAGAATCAGTAAACATGAACACTGAAGCTTTCTTT. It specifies CSARESVNMNTEAFF.